This record covers a single TCR beta chain. This sample is part of a study of T cell responses to AZD1222 COVID-19 vaccine. Repertoires were generated with immunoSEQ multiplex PCR, while TCRdb's copy carries only in-frame clones and drops some. The sample has about 110,000 clones, around 90% seen once. This CDR3 spans 12 amino acids. CDR1 is MNHEY, CDR2 SVGAGI, per germline. V was pared by 6 bases and J by 8 bases, with 6 bases of the junction left unmatched. Sequenced material: peripheral blood, taken 28 days after the second AZD1222 dose. This TCR was sampled from an adult who received the AZD1222 COVID-19 vaccine. The J gene is TRBJ1-2, the V gene TRBV6-5, with 7 bases that match TRBD1. Here the CDR3 reads CASRRQGEGYTF. The DNA of the CDR3 is TGTGCCAGCAGGAGACAGGGAGAAGGCTACACCTTC.